One TCR beta chain is described in this entry. The antigen remains unidentified. Before sequencing, viral peptide pools were used by the ViraFEST assay to expand antigen-specific CD4+ T cells. Investigators separated out CD4+ T cells once 10 days of culture had passed. Recipients of the vaccine had no prior SARS-CoV-2 infection and negative nucleocapsid antibodies. CDR1 and CDR2 from the germline V gene are LGHNA and YNFKEQ. The CDR3 is 18 residues long. Germline trimming cut 3 bases from V and 0 bases from J; bases unmatched to any gene: 7. The sample comes from a study of vaccination effects on CD4 cells after COVID-19. TCRdb's table, derived via immunoSEQ multiplex PCR, lists solely in-frame clones and lacks some. Seen here are some 77,000 clones, approximately 70% observed once, and the top ten hold roughly 3.9%.

The V call is TRBV4-2, the J call TRBJ2-2, with 10 bases aligning to TRBD2. The receptor's source is a human donor who received a COVID-19 vaccine. Material: CD4+ T cells from PBMCs cultured with HCoV-OC43 spike peptides, obtained before COVID-19 vaccination. Subset: HCoV-OC43 spike overlapping peptide pool stimulation. In nucleotides, the CDR3 is TGTGCCAGCAGCCAGGAAGCGGGGGGGACTGCGAACACCGGGGAGCTGTTTTTT. Protein: CASSQEAGGTANTGELFF.